These T cell receptor beta chains were read from a single sample in a study of OX40 agonist ivuxolimab in advanced cancers. Here immunoSEQ multiplex PCR was the method, and the copy in TCRdb shows in-frame clones only, minus some. The table includes approximately 75,000 clones, approximately 78% detected once. The source material was CD4+ or CD8+ T cells sorted from blood, sampled in a trial of the OX40 agonist ivuxolimab. The receptors shown here come from an adult with an advanced solid tumor such as melanoma, head and neck, liver or kidney cancer. The CDR3 runs from the conserved cysteine through the conserved F or W. D genes are given only for firm matches. The size field is filled for only some rows; it gives once, few, many or a size class.

V gene: TRBV7-9
clone size: NA
J gene: TRBJ2-3
D gene: TRBD1
CDR3 DNA: TGTGCCAGCAGCTCAACCAACGACAGGGCCGATACGCAGTATTTT
CDR3 protein: CASSSTNDRADTQYF

V gene: TRBV28
clone size: NA
J gene: TRBJ1-2
D gene: TRBD1
CDR3 DNA: TGTGCCAGCAGTGCCTCCGGGACAGGGAACTATGGCTACACCTTC
CDR3 protein: CASSASGTGNYGYTF

V gene: TRBV7-3
clone size: NA
J gene: TRBJ2-1
D gene: TRBD2
CDR3 DNA: TGTGCCAGCAGCCCAACTAGCGGGAGGGCCAATGAGCAGTTCTTC
CDR3 protein: CASSPTSGRANEQFF

V gene: TRBV28
clone size: once
J gene: TRBJ2-7
D gene: NA
CDR3 DNA: TGTGCCAGCAGTTTGTTCACCCATTACGAGCAGTACTTC
CDR3 protein: CASSLFTHYEQYF

V gene: TRBV6-6
clone size: NA
J gene: TRBJ2-1
D gene: NA
CDR3 DNA: TGTGCCAGCAGTTATCGGGCATCAGGGTCCAATGAGCAGTTCTTC
CDR3 protein: CASSYRASGSNEQFF

V gene: TRBV15
clone size: NA
J gene: TRBJ2-7
D gene: NA
CDR3 DNA: TGTGCCACCAGCTCCGGAGGGCCATACGAGCAGTACTTC
CDR3 protein: CATSSGGPYEQYF

V gene: TRBV30
clone size: NA
J gene: TRBJ1-1
D gene: NA
CDR3 DNA: TGTGCCGGGCGAAGGGGCGCCGACACTGAAGCTTTCTTT
CDR3 protein: CAGRRGADTEAFF

V gene: TRBV19
clone size: NA
J gene: TRBJ1-5
D gene: NA
CDR3 DNA: TGTGCCAGTAGTGGCTCGCGAGATCAGCCCCAGCATTTT
CDR3 protein: CASSGSRDQPQHF

V gene: TRBV4-3
clone size: NA
J gene: TRBJ1-4
D gene: NA
CDR3 DNA: TGCGCCAGCAGCCCACAAACAAACGTGGATGAAAAACTGTTTTTT
CDR3 protein: CASSPQTNVDEKLFF

V gene: TRBV27
clone size: few
J gene: TRBJ1-6
D gene: TRBD1
CDR3 DNA: TGTGCCAGCAGTTTCCGGGACAGGGATAATTCACCCCTCCACTTT
CDR3 protein: CASSFRDRDNSPLHF

V gene: TRBV30
clone size: once
J gene: TRBJ1-2
D gene: NA
CDR3 DNA: TGTGCCTGGACTCAGGGGCTAGGCTACACCTTC
CDR3 protein: CAWTQGLGYTF

V gene: TRBV18
clone size: NA
J gene: TRBJ2-2
D gene: TRBD1
CDR3 DNA: TGTGCCAGCTCGCCCGGGACAGGGTTCGCCGGGGAGCTGTTTTTT
CDR3 protein: CASSPGTGFAGELFF

V gene: TRBV19
clone size: NA
J gene: TRBJ1-1
D gene: TRBD1
CDR3 DNA: TGTGCCAGTAGTGGGACAGGGGATACTGAAGCTTTCTTT
CDR3 protein: CASSGTGDTEAFF

V gene: TRBV27
clone size: NA
J gene: TRBJ2-2
D gene: NA
CDR3 DNA: TGTGCCAGCAGTTTATCGAAGTCTTATACCCTCACCGGGGAGCTGTTTTTT
CDR3 protein: CASSLSKSYTLTGELFF

V gene: TRBV5-1
clone size: once
J gene: TRBJ1-2
D gene: NA
CDR3 DNA: TGCGCCAGCAGCCTAGACGGTTCCGTTAACTATGGCTACACCTTC
CDR3 protein: CASSLDGSVNYGYTF

V gene: TRBV30
clone size: NA
J gene: TRBJ1-1
D gene: NA
CDR3 DNA: TGTGCCTGGAGTGTCTTCCCCGGAGGTGAAGCTTTCTTT
CDR3 protein: CAWSVFPGGEAFF

V gene: TRBV27
clone size: once
J gene: TRBJ2-2
D gene: TRBD1
CDR3 DNA: TGTGCCAGCATCAAGACAGGGGTCGCCGGGGAGCTGTTTTTT
CDR3 protein: CASIKTGVAGELFF

V gene: TRBV10-3
clone size: NA
J gene: TRBJ2-1
D gene: NA
CDR3 DNA: TGTGCCATCAGTGAGTCGATCTCTTACAATGAGCAGTTCTTC
CDR3 protein: CAISESISYNEQFF

V gene: TRBV19
clone size: NA
J gene: TRBJ1-1
D gene: NA
CDR3 DNA: TGTGCCAGTAGTATAACACGGGGACTGGGGAACACTGAAGCTTTCTTT
CDR3 protein: CASSITRGLGNTEAFF

V gene: TRBV15
clone size: NA
J gene: TRBJ2-1
D gene: TRBD2
CDR3 DNA: TGTGCCACCAGCAGAGGGAGAACTAGCGGGAGGGTCAATGAGCAGTTCTTC
CDR3 protein: CATSRGRTSGRVNEQFF

V gene: TRBV7-9
clone size: few
J gene: TRBJ2-3
D gene: TRBD2
CDR3 DNA: TGTGCCAGCAGCTTAGCGAGCGGGAGGACAGATACGCAGTATTTT
CDR3 protein: CASSLASGRTDTQYF

V gene: TRBV18
clone size: NA
J gene: TRBJ2-7
D gene: TRBD1
CDR3 DNA: TGTGCCAGCTCAGTCGGACAGGGGGCTGTTTACGAGCAGTACTTC
CDR3 protein: CASSVGQGAVYEQYF

V gene: TRBV7-2
clone size: NA
J gene: TRBJ1-5
D gene: NA
CDR3 DNA: TGTGCCAGCAGCGAACCCGGGTTTACGAGGGAGCAGCCCCAGCATTTT
CDR3 protein: CASSEPGFTREQPQHF

V gene: TRBV11-2
clone size: NA
J gene: TRBJ1-4
D gene: NA
CDR3 DNA: TGTGCCAGCAGCTTATTACCGGGCAGCACTTCTAATGAAAAACTGTTTTTT
CDR3 protein: CASSLLPGSTSNEKLFF

V gene: TRBV6-6
clone size: NA
J gene: TRBJ2-7
D gene: NA
CDR3 DNA: TGTGCCAGCAGTACCCACTCCGGAAAGGCCTACGAGCAGTACTTC
CDR3 protein: CASSTHSGKAYEQYF

V gene: TRBV9
clone size: once
J gene: TRBJ2-2
D gene: NA
CDR3 DNA: TGTGCCAGCCAGACCGGGACTCCGAACACCGGGGAGCTGTTTTTT
CDR3 protein: CASQTGTPNTGELFF

V gene: TRBV28
clone size: NA
J gene: TRBJ2-5
D gene: TRBD1
CDR3 DNA: TGTGCCAGCAGTTTCATCGGACAGGGCGGGGAGACCCAGTACTTC
CDR3 protein: CASSFIGQGGETQYF

V gene: TRBV29-1
clone size: once
J gene: TRBJ2-1
D gene: TRBD1
CDR3 DNA: TGCAGCGCCAGGGGACAGGTTTACAATGAGCAGTTCTTC
CDR3 protein: CSARGQVYNEQFF

V gene: TRBV27
clone size: NA
J gene: TRBJ2-1
D gene: TRBD2
CDR3 DNA: TGTGCCAGCAGATCCCCCGCGCGGGGGGGCCACCATGAGCAGTTCTTC
CDR3 protein: CASRSPARGGHHEQFF

V gene: TRBV28
clone size: NA
J gene: TRBJ1-6
D gene: NA
CDR3 DNA: TGTGCCAGCAGTTCAACAGGGAGCTCCTATAATTCACCCCTCCACTTT
CDR3 protein: CASSSTGSSYNSPLHF

V gene: TRBV6-1
clone size: NA
J gene: TRBJ1-5
D gene: NA
CDR3 DNA: TGTGCCAGCAGTGAAGCAGGAATGTGGCAGCCCCAGCATTTT
CDR3 protein: CASSEAGMWQPQHF